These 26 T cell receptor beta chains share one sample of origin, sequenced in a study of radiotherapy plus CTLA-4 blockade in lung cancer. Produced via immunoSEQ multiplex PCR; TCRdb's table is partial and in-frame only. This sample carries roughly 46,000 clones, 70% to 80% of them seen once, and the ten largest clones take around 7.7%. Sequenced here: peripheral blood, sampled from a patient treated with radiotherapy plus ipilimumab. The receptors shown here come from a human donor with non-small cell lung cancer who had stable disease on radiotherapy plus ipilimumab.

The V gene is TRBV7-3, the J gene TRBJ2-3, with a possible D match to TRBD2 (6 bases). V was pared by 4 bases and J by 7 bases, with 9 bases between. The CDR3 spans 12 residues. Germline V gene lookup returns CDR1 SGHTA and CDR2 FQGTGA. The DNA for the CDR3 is TGTGCCAGCAGCTCCGGCGGGAATACGCAGTATTTT. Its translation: CASSSGGNTQYF. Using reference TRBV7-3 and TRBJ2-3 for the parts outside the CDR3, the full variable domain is GAGVSQTPSNKVTEKGKYVELRCDPISGHTALYWYRQSLGQGPEFLIYFQGTGAADDSGLPNDRFFAVRPEGSVSTLKIQRTERGDSAVYLCASSSGGNTQYFGPGTRLTVL.

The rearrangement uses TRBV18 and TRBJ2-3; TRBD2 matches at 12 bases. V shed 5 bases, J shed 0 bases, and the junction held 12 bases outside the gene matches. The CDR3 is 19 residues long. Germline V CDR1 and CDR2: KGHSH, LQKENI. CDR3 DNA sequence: TGTGCCAGCTCATCTTACCTGGGACTAGCGGGTTCTAGCACAGATACGCAGTATTTT. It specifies CASSSYLGLAGSSTDTQYF.

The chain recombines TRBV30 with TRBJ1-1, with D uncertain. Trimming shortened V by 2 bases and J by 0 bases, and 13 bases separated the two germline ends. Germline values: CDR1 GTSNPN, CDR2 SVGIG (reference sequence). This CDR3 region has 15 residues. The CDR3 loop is CAWSYGFSLNTEAFF. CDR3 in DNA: TGTGCCTGGAGTTACGGATTCTCCTTGAACACTGAAGCTTTCTTT. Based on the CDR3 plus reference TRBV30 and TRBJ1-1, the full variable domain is SQTIHQWPATLVQPVGSPLSLECTVEGTSNPNLYWYRQAAGRGLQLLFYSVGIGQISSEVPQNLSASRPQDRQFILSSKKLLLSDSGFYLCAWSYGFSLNTEAFFGQGTRLTVV.

CDR3 amino acids: CASSLIADAGEQYF. CDR3 nucleotides: TGTGCCAGCTCACTAATAGCGGACGCGGGCGAGCAGTACTTC. The chain recombines TRBV18 with TRBJ2-7, with D perhaps matching TRBD2 (6 bases). Trimming removed 4 bases from V and 6 bases from J, with 16 bases in between. Per germline, CDR1 KGHSH and CDR2 LQKENI. CDR3 length: 14 amino acids. The full variable domain, completed using reference TRBV18 and TRBJ2-7, is NAGVMQNPRHLVRRRGQEARLRCSPMKGHSHVYWYRQLPEEGLKFMVYLQKENIIDESGMPKERFSAEFPKEGPSILRIQQVVRGDSAAYFCASSLIADAGEQYFGPGTRLTVT.

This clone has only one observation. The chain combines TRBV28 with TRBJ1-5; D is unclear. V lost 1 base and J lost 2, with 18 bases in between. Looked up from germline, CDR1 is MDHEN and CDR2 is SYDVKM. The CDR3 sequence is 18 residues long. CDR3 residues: CASSLYRPPGRGNQPQHF. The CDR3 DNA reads TGTGCCAGCAGTTTATATCGACCCCCGGGTAGGGGCAATCAGCCCCAGCATTTT.

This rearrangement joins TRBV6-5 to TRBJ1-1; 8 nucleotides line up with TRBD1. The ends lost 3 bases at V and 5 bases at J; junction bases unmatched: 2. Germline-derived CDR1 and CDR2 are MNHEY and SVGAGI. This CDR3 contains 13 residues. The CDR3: CASSYRQGTEAFF. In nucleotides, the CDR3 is TGTGCCAGCAGTTATCGACAGGGGACTGAAGCTTTCTTT.

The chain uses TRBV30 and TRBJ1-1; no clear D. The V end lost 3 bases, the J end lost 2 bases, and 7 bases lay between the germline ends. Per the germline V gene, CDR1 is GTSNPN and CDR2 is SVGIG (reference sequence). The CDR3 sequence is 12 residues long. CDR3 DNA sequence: TGTGCCTGGAGACTCACCAACACTGAAGCTTTCTTT. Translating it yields CAWRLTNTEAFF.

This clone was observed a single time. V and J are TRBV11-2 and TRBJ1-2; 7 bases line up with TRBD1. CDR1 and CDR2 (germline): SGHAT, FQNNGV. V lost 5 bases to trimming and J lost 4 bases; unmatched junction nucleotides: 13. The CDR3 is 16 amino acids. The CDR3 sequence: CASSPHLTGDGYGYTF. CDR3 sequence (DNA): TGTGCCAGCAGCCCCCATCTAACAGGGGACGGCTATGGCTACACCTTC.

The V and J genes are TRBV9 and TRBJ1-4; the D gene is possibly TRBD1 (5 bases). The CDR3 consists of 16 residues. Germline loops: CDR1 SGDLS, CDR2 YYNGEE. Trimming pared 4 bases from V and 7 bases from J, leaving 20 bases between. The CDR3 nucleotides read TGTGCCAGCAGCTCGGCGTCCGGGACGAATGGTGAAAAACTGTTTTTT. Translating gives CASSSASGTNGEKLFF.

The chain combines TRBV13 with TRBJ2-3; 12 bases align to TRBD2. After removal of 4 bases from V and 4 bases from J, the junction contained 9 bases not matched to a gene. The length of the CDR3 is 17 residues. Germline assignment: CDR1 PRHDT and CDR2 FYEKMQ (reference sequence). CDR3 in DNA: TGTGCCAGCAGCTCCCTAACTAGCGGGGGGCGGCCAGATACGCAGTATTTT. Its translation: CASSSLTSGGRPDTQYF.

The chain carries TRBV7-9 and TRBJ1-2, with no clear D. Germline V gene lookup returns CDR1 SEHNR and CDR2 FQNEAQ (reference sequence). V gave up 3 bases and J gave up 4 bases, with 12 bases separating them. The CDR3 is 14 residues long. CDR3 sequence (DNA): TGTGCCAGCAGCTTCAACAGCCCGGTCTATGGCTACACCTTC. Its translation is CASSFNSPVYGYTF.

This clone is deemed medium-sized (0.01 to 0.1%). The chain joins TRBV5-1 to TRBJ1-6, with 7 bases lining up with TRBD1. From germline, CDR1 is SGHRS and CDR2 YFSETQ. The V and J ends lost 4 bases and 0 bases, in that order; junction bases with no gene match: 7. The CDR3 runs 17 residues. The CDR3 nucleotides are TGCGCCAGCAGCACTACGGACAGGAGCTCCTATAATTCACCCCTCCACTTT. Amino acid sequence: CASSTTDRSSYNSPLHF.

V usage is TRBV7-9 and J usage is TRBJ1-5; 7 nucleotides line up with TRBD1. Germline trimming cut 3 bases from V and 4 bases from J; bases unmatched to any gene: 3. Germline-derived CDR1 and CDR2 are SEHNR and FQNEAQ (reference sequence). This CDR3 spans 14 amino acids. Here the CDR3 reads CASSFGTVNQPQHF. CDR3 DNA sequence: TGTGCCAGCAGCTTCGGGACAGTTAATCAGCCCCAGCATTTT.

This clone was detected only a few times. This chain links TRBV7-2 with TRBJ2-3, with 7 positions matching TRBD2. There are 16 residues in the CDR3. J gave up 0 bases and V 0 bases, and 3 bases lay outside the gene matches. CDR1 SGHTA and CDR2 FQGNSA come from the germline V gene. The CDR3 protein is CASSLATGGSTDTQYF. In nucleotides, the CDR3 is TGTGCCAGCAGCTTAGCGACGGGGGGTAGCACAGATACGCAGTATTTT.

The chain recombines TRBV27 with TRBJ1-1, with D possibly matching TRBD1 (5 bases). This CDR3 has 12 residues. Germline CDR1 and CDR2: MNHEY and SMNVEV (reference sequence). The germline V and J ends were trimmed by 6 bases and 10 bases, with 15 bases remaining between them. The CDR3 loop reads CASSHDQGRAFF. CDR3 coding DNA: TGTGCCAGCAGCCATGATCAGGGTAGAGCTTTCTTT.

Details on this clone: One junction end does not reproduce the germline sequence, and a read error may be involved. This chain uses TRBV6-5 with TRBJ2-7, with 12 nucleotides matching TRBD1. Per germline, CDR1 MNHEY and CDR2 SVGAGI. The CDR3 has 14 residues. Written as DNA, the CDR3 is TGTGCCAGCAGTTTAGGGACAGGGGGCTACGAGCAGCACTTC. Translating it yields CASSLGTGGYEQHF.

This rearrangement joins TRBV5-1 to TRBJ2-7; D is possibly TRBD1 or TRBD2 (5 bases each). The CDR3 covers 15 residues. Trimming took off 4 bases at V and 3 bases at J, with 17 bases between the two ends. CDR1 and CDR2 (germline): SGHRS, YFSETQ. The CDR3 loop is CASSQEPGRNYEQYF. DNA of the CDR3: TGCGCCAGCAGCCAAGAACCGGGACGGAACTACGAGCAGTACTTC.

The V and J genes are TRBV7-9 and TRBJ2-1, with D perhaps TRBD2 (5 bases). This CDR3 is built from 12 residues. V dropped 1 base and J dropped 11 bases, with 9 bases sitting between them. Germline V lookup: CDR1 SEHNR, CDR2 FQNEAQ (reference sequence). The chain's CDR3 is CASSLVGSQQFF. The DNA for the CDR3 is TGTGCCAGCAGCTTAGTGGGGAGTCAGCAGTTCTTC. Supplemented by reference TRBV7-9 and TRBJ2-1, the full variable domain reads DTGVSQNPRHKITKRGQNVTFRCDPISEHNRLYWYRQTLGQGPEFLTYFQNEAQLEKSRLLSDRFSAERPKGSFSTLEIQRTEQGDSAMYLCASSLVGSQQFFGPGTRLTVL.

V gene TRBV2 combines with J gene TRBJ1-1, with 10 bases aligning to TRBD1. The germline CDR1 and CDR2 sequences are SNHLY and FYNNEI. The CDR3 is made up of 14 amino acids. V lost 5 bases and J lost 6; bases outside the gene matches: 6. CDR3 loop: CASSRQGAISEAFF. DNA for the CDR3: TGTGCCAGCAGTAGACAGGGGGCAATCTCTGAAGCTTTCTTT.

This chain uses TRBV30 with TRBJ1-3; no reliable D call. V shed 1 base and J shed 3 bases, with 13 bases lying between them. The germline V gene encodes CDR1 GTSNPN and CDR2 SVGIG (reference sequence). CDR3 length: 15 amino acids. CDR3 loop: CAWSGYGGVGNTIYF. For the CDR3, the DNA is TGTGCCTGGAGTGGCTACGGAGGCGTTGGAAACACCATATATTTT.

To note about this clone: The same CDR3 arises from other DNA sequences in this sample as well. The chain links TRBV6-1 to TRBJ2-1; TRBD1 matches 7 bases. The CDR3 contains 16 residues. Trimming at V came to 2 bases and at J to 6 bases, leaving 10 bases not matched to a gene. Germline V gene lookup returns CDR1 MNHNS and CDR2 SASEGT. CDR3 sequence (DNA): TGTGCCAGCAGTGAACTACAGGGGCTTGGTTCCAATGAGCAGTTCTTC. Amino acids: CASSELQGLGSNEQFF.

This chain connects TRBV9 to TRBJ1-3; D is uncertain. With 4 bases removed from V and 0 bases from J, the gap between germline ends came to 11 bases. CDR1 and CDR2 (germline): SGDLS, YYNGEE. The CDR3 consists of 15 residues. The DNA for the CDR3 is TGTGCCAGCAGCCCCGCCTGGAGCTCTGGAAACACCATATATTTT. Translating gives CASSPAWSSGNTIYF.

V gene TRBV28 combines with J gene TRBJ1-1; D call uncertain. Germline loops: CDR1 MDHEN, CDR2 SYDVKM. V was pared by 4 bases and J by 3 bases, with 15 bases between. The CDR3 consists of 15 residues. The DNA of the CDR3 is TGTGCCAGCAGTTCTATGAAGGGAGGTTACACTGAAGCTTTCTTT. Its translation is CASSSMKGGYTEAFF.

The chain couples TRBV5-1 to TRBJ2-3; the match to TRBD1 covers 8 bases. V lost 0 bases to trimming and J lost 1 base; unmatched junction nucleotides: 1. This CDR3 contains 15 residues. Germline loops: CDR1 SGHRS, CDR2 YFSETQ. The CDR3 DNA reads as TGCGCCAGCAGCTTGGGGGGACAGGGCACAGATACGCAGTATTTT. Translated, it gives CASSLGGQGTDTQYF.

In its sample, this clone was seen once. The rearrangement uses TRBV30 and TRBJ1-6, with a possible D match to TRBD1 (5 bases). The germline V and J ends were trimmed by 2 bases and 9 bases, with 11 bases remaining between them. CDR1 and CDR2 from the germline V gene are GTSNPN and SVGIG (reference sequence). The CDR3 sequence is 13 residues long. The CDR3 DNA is TGTGCCTGGAGTCAGGGCCAGGCTTCACCCCTCCACTTT. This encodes CAWSQGQASPLHF.

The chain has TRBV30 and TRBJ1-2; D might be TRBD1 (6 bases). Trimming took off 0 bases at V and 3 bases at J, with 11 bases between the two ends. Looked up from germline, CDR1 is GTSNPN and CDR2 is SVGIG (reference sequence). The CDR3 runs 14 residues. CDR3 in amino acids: CAWSVLGQYYGYTF. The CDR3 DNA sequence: TGTGCCTGGAGTGTACTAGGACAGTACTATGGCTACACCTTC.